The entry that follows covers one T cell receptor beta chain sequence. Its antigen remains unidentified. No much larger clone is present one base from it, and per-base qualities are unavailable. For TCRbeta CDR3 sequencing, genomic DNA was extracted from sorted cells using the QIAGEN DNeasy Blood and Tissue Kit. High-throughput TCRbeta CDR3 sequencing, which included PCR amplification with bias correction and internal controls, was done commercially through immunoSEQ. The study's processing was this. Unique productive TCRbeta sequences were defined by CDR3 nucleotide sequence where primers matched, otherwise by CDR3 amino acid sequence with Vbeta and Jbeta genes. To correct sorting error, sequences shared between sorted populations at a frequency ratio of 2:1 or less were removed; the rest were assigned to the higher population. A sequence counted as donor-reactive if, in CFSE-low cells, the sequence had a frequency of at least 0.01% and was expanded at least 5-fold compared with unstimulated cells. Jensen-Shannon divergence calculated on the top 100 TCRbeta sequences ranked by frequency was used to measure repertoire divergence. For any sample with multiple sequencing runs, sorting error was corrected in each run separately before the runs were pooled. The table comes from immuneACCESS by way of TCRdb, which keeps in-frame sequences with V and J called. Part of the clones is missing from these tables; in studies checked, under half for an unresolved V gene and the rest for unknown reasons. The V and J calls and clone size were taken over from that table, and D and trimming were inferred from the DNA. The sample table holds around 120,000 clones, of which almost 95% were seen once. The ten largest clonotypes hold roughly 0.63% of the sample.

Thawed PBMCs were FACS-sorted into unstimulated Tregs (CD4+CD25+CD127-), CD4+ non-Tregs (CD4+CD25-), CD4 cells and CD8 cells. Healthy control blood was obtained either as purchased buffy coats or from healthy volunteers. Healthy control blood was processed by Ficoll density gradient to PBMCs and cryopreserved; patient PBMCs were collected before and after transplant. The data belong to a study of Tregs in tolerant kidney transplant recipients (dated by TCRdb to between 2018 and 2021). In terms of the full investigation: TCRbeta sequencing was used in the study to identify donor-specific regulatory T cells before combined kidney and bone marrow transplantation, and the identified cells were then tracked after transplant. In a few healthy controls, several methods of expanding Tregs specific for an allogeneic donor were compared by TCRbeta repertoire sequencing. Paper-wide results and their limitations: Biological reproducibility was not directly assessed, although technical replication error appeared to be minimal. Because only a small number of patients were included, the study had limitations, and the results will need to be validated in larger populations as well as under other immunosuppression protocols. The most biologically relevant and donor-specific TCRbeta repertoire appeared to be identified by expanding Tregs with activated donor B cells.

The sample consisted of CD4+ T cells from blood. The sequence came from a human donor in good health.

The DNA sequence is given as TGTGCCAGCAGGAGGGACAGCTCCTACGAGCAGTACTTC. It encodes CASRRDSSYEQYF. This chain joins TRBV2 to TRBJ2-7, and 7 junctional nucleotides match TRBD1. From the cysteine up to the phenylalanine, the CDR3 has a length of 13 residues. The entry retains the CDR3 DNA only, 39 bases that are in frame from base 1. The V end gives up 6 bases and the J end 0 bases, leaving 2 bases in the junction not matched to a gene. Sequences SNHLY (CDR1) and FYNNEI (CDR2) are obtained from the germline V gene.